What follows are 5 T cell receptor beta chains derived from one specimen sequenced in a study of identical twins. MiXCR was run by TCRdb on the 5' RACE reads, yielding one entry per CDR3 protein. This sample has more than 600,000 distinct CDR3 sequences, with over 15% found just once. The data also belong to a second study, concerning T cells expressing NK-cell markers.

Material for sequencing was PBMCs. The receptors were gathered from a woman aged 18-29 years in good health.

The table lists this clonotype with a few counts. The V call is TRBV27, the J call TRBJ1-6, with TRBD1 as a possible D gene (5 bases). V was cut by 7 bases and J by 12 bases, with 16 bases left in between. CDR1 is MNHEY, CDR2 SMNVEV, per germline (reference sequence). The CDR3 extends over 13 amino acids. CDR3 in DNA: TGTGCCAGCACCACCGAGGGGAGGGGACCCCTCCACTTT. Translated, it gives CASTTEGRGPLHF.

This clonotype was recorded a few times. The gene calls are TRBV18 and TRBJ2-1; 10 nucleotides align to TRBD2. Germline assignment: CDR1 KGHSH and CDR2 LQKENI. This CDR3 region has 18 residues. V dropped 5 bases and J dropped 5; count of bases not matched to a gene: 15. In DNA, the CDR3 is TGTGCCAGCTCATGGCGCCGCTTAGCGGGAGGTCCTCACAATGAGCAGTTCTTC. This sequence encodes CASSWRRLAGGPHNEQFF.

V and J are TRBV7-9 and TRBJ1-2, with D hard to call. The V end lost 3 bases, the J end lost 8 bases, and 10 bases lay between the germline ends. The CDR3 runs 12 residues. The germline V gene encodes CDR1 SEHNR and CDR2 FQNEAQ (reference sequence). The CDR3 reads CASSLKVTGYTF. CDR3 DNA: TGTGCCAGCAGCTTGAAAGTGACCGGCTACACCTTC.

This clonotype appeared a few times. The chain joins TRBV20-1 to TRBJ2-2; no firm D call. The V end was cut by 4 bases, the J end by 2 bases, with 14 bases between. There are 15 residues in the CDR3. Germline V gene lookup returns CDR1 DFQATT and CDR2 SNEGSKA (reference sequence). CDR3 loop: CSATKTYSNTGELFF. CDR3 sequence (DNA): TGCAGTGCTACTAAGACATACAGCAACACCGGGGAGCTGTTTTTT.

The genes are TRBV20-1 and TRBJ2-7; 10 bases align to TRBD2. Trimming removed 0 bases from V and 6 bases from J; junction bases left unmatched: 14. The length of the CDR3 is 17 residues. CDR1 is DFQATT and CDR2 is SNEGSKA in the germline V gene (reference sequence). The DNA of the CDR3 is TGCAGTGCTAGAGATCACTTGGCTAGCGGGAGTCGAGGCGAGCAGTACTTC. Translated: CSARDHLASGSRGEQYF.